This passage covers 26 T cell receptor beta chains from one sample sequenced in a study of T cells after yellow fever vaccination. TCRdb reprocessed the 5' RACE reads with MiXCR, giving one entry per CDR3 protein. The table lists roughly 170,000 distinct CDR3 sequences, approximately 9.9% of them singletons, with roughly a third in the top ten. This specimen was CD8+ T cells sorted from PBMCs, taken 45 days after the yellow fever booster vaccination. The receptor set was obtained from a man aged 18 to 30 who received the YFV17D yellow fever vaccine.

This clonotype was counted ten times or more. The chain joins TRBV4-2 to TRBJ2-1, with 8 nucleotides matching TRBD2. J was trimmed by 4 bases and V by 0 bases; bases with no gene match: 2. Germline V gene lookup returns CDR1 LGHNA and CDR2 YNFKEQ. The CDR3 spans 15 residues. CDR3 nucleotides: TGTGCCAGCAGCCAAGAACTAGCGGAGTACAATGAGCAGTTCTTC. This sequence encodes CASSQELAEYNEQFF.

The chain recombines TRBV30 with TRBJ1-5, with 8 positions matching TRBD1. V trimming: 8 bases; J trimming: 3 bases; junction bases outside the gene matches: 3. Looked up from germline, CDR1 is GTSNPN and CDR2 is SVGIG (reference sequence). The CDR3 totals 12 residues. The CDR3 sequence is CAQGAFNQPQHF. CDR3 DNA sequence: TGTGCCCAGGGGGCTTTCAATCAGCCCCAGCATTTT.

This clonotype was seen only a few times. The rearrangement joins TRBV6-1 to TRBJ2-7; the D gene could be TRBD1 or TRBD2 (6 bases each). Germline V gene lookup returns CDR1 MNHNS and CDR2 SASEGT. The CDR3 has 13 residues. V shed 6 bases and J shed 7 bases, with 16 bases lying between them. CDR3: CASSGPGAGEQYV. The CDR3 DNA sequence: TGTGCCAGCAGCGGCCCGGGGGCCGGGGAGCAGTACGTC.

This clonotype has just a few counts. The chain has TRBV29-1 and TRBJ2-7; D gene unclear. V dropped 4 bases and J dropped 0 bases, with 10 bases sitting between them. Germline CDR1 SQVTM, CDR2 ANQGSEA. CDR3 length: 13 residues. CDR3 in amino acids: CSVVSESSYEQYF. In DNA form, the CDR3 reads TGCAGCGTTGTCAGCGAGAGCTCCTACGAGCAGTACTTC.

This clonotype has at least ten counts. This chain connects TRBV15 to TRBJ2-3, with no clear D. Trimming stripped 5 bases from V and 4 bases from J, with 10 bases between. The CDR3 runs to 13 residues. Germline CDR1 and CDR2: LNHNV and YYDKDF (reference sequence). The CDR3 DNA is TGTGCCACCAGCCCCAGGTCCCCAGATACGCAGTATTTT. Amino acids: CATSPRSPDTQYF.

The CDR3 DNA is TGTGCCATCAGCCAGGGGACAGGCGGAGGGGAGCAGTACTTC. It yields the protein CAISQGTGGGEQYF. The chain couples TRBV10-3 to TRBJ2-7, with 8 bases fitting TRBD1. The CDR3 is made up of 14 amino acids. V lost 6 bases to trimming and J lost 7 bases; unmatched junction nucleotides: 11. Germline V CDR1 and CDR2: ENHRY, SYGVKD.

This clonotype has a count of ten or more. The V call is TRBV6-2 or TRBV6-3, the J call TRBJ2-5, with D hard to call. The CDR3 consists of 11 residues. The germline CDR1 and CDR2 sequences are MNHEY and SVGEGT. V was pared by 5 bases and J by 7 bases, with 8 bases between. The CDR3 bases are TGTGCCAGCAGTCCGTCGTTGACCCAGTACTTC. Its translation: CASSPSLTQYF.

CDR3 DNA: TGTGCCAGCAGCGTAGGGGACAGGGTTGGAGACATTCAGTACTTC. Amino acid sequence: CASSVGDRVGDIQYF. The V gene is TRBV9, the J gene TRBJ2-4; 9 positions agree with TRBD1. Germline trimming cut 0 bases from V and 8 bases from J; bases unmatched to any gene: 6. From germline, CDR1 is SGDLS and CDR2 YYNGEE. The length of the CDR3 is 15 residues.

This clonotype has a handful of counts. The chain links TRBV10-3 to TRBJ2-7; D is unclear. Germline V gene sequence: CDR1 ENHRY, CDR2 SYGVKD. The CDR3 extends over 12 amino acids. V lost 2 bases, J lost 2 bases, and 4 bases lay in between. DNA for the CDR3: TGTGCCATCAGTGAGGGACCCTACGAGCAGTACGTC. Amino acids: CAISEGPYEQYV.

CDR3 in DNA: TGCGCCAGCAGCCAAGTCCGGGGGGGTTACAATGAGCAGTTCTTC. Translated: CASSQVRGGYNEQFF. The V and J genes are TRBV4-1 and TRBJ2-1, with TRBD2 identical over 8 bases. The ends lost 1 base at V and 4 bases at J; junction bases unmatched: 3. CDR3 length: 15 residues. The germline CDR1 and CDR2 sequences are MGHRA and YSYEKL.

The gene calls are TRBV5-4 and TRBJ1-5; D remains ambiguous. Between the trimmed V and J ends, which lost 4 bases and 8 bases, there was a span of 13 bases. Germline loops: CDR1 SGHNT, CDR2 YYREEE (reference sequence). The length of the CDR3 is 13 residues. CDR3 sequence reads: CASSREGVEPQHF. The CDR3 nucleotides are TGTGCCAGCAGCCGGGAGGGTGTGGAGCCCCAGCATTTT.

By share, this clonotype counts as medium-sized. V is TRBV9 and J is TRBJ2-3; possible D gene TRBD1, 5 bases. Germline V gives CDR1 SGDLS, CDR2 YYNGEE. Trimming removed 3 bases from V and 4 bases from J, with 12 bases in between. The CDR3 consists of 14 residues. The CDR3 DNA reads as TGTGCCAGCAGCGAGAGTGGGGCGGCAGATACGCAGTATTTT. As protein: CASSESGAADTQYF.

This clonotype occurred a few times. This sequence joins TRBV27 and TRBJ1-2, with TRBD1 as a possible D gene (6 bases). The CDR3 runs to 13 residues. V lost 10 bases and J 8 bases, leaving 20 bases between the germline ends. Germline V gives CDR1 MNHEY, CDR2 SMNVEV (reference sequence). The CDR3 DNA reads as TGTGCCACTTCACAGGGAACTGGTTCCGGCTACACCTTC. This gives the protein CATSQGTGSGYTF.

This clonotype was seen ten or more times. CDR3 sequence (DNA): TGCAGTGCACCTACAGGGGATTCCTACAATGAGCAGTTCTTC. Its translation is CSAPTGDSYNEQFF. The V and J genes are TRBV20-1 and TRBJ2-1, with 7 nucleotides matching TRBD1. The J segment lost 1 base and the V segment lost 6 bases, leaving 6 bases of the junction unmatched. The germline gives CDR1 DFQATT, CDR2 SNEGSKA (reference sequence). This CDR3 spans 14 amino acids.

This clonotype has just a few counts. The chain is built from TRBV7-9 and TRBJ2-1; D ambiguous. CDR3 length equals 16 residues. Germline-derived CDR1 and CDR2 are SEHNR and FQNEAQ (reference sequence). V lost 8 bases and J 0 bases, leaving 17 bases between the germline ends. DNA of the CDR3: TGTGCCAGCGGAGTCTGGACCACCAGCTCCTACAATGAGCAGTTCTTC. Its protein product is CASGVWTTSSYNEQFF.

V is TRBV6-4 and J is TRBJ2-7, with D perhaps being TRBD1 or TRBD2 (5 bases each). This CDR3 contains 14 residues. The V gene lost 8 bases and the J gene lost 5 bases, with 19 bases spanning the gap. Germline CDR1 is MRHNA and CDR2 is SNTAGT. In DNA form, the CDR3 reads TGTGCCAGCCCGACCAGGGAGAGAAAGGACGAGCAGTACGTC. This translates into CASPTRERKDEQYV.

In this sample, this clonotype turned up a few times. The V and J genes are TRBV7-9 and TRBJ2-2, with D possibly being TRBD1 (5 bases). The CDR3 length is 15 residues. With 4 bases removed from V and 6 bases from J, the gap between germline ends came to 15 bases. CDR1 is SEHNR and CDR2 is FQNEAQ in the germline V gene (reference sequence). The CDR3 coding sequence is TGTGCCAGCAGCTCATTACGTAGGGGCTCCGGGGAGCTGTTTTTT. Protein: CASSSLRRGSGELFF.

The chain has TRBV7-9 and TRBJ2-7; tentative D call: TRBD1 (6 bases). The CDR3 extends over 14 amino acids. Trimming stripped 5 bases from V and 3 bases from J, with 14 bases between. In germline, CDR1 is SEHNR, CDR2 FQNEAQ (reference sequence). CDR3 loop: CASSHRDTNYEQYV. Here the CDR3 DNA reads TGTGCCAGCAGCCACCGGGACACCAACTACGAGCAGTACGTC.

This clonotype has just a few counts. The chain carries TRBV15 and TRBJ1-5, with a weak D call TRBD1 (5 bases). The CDR3 loop spans 15 amino acids. The V end lost 0 bases, the J end lost 2 bases, and 8 bases lay between the germline ends. The germline CDR1 and CDR2 sequences are LNHNV and YYDKDF (reference sequence). The DNA of the CDR3 is TGTGCCACCAGCAGAGACAGGGCGGGCAATCAGCCCCAGCATTTT. This sequence encodes CATSRDRAGNQPQHF.

This clonotype was seen more than once but under ten times. The V gene is TRBV29-1, the J gene TRBJ2-2; D is possibly TRBD1 (6 bases). Trimming pared 8 bases from V and 7 bases from J, leaving 14 bases between. The CDR3 totals 12 residues. Germline values: CDR1 SQVTM, CDR2 ANQGSEA. The CDR3 region is CSTRGDGGELFF. The CDR3 bases are TGCAGCACCAGGGGCGATGGCGGGGAGCTGTTTTTT.

The sample holds a few counts of this clonotype. The CDR3 nucleotides read TGTGCCAGCAGCCAAGATCTTCGATCGGGGGCGGAGACCCAGTACTTC. The encoded protein is CASSQDLRSGAETQYF. The genes are TRBV4-2 and TRBJ2-5; D might be TRBD1 or TRBD2, each matching 6 bases. The germline gives CDR1 LGHNA, CDR2 YNFKEQ. This CDR3 has 16 residues. V lost 0 bases to trimming and J lost 5 bases, with 16 bases between them.

This clonotype was seen repeatedly, ten times or more. The chain combines TRBV28 with TRBJ2-7, with D maybe TRBD1 (5 bases). V was pared by 5 bases and J by 5 bases, with 19 bases between. This CDR3 comprises 15 residues. Looked up from germline, CDR1 is MDHEN and CDR2 is SYDVKM. DNA for the CDR3: TGTGCCAGCAGTCTTGGGGCGGCAGGGATCGACGAGCAGTACTTC. Its translation: CASSLGAAGIDEQYF. Using reference TRBV28 and TRBJ2-7 for the parts outside the CDR3, the full variable domain is DVKVTQSSRYLVKRTGEKVFLECVQDMDHENMFWYRQDPGLGLRLIYFSYDVKMKEKGDIPEGYSVSREKKERFSLILESASTNQTSMYLCASSLGAAGIDEQYFGPGTRLTVT.

This clonotype was counted between two and nine times. The gene calls are TRBV27 and TRBJ2-7; D may match TRBD1 or TRBD2 (6 bases each). The CDR3 spans 14 residues. V was shortened by 8 bases and J by 4 bases, with 18 bases between the two germline ends. Germline V gene lookup returns CDR1 MNHEY and CDR2 SMNVEV (reference sequence). The CDR3 DNA reads as TGTGCCAGCCAGTTCGCCCAGGGGAGGTACGAGCAGTACTTC. It specifies CASQFAQGRYEQYF.

The chain employs TRBV9 and TRBJ1-2; a possible D gene is TRBD1 (5 bases). This CDR3 comprises 14 residues. The ends were cut back, 3 bases at V and 2 bases at J, with 11 bases in the middle. Germline lookup yields CDR1 SGDLS and CDR2 YYNGEE. The CDR3 nucleotides read TGTGCCAGCAGCGCTGGGGGAGCCAACTATGGCTACACCTTC. It codes for CASSAGGANYGYTF.

Only a few counts were recorded for this clonotype. The chain has TRBV7-9 and TRBJ2-3; unclear D gene. The CDR3 sequence is 18 residues long. In germline, CDR1 is SEHNR, CDR2 FQNEAQ (reference sequence). V was clipped by 5 bases and J by 0 bases, with 21 bases between them. The CDR3 region has the DNA TGTGCCAGCAGCCCGCACCCCCGTCCAGTCGGGAGCACAGATACGCAGTATTTT. It specifies CASSPHPRPVGSTDTQYF. The full variable domain, in which reference TRBV7-9 and TRBJ2-3 provide the parts outside the CDR3, is DTGVSQNPRHKITKRGQNVTFRCDPISEHNRLYWYRQTLGQGPEFLTYFQNEAQLEKSRLLSDRFSAERPKGSFSTLEIQRTEQGDSAMYLCASSPHPRPVGSTDTQYFGPGTRLTVL.

This clonotype was detected a few times. This chain links TRBV5-4 with TRBJ2-7; D is perhaps TRBD1 or TRBD2 (5 bases each). With 4 bases removed from V and 1 base from J, the gap between germline ends came to 12 bases. The CDR3 consists of 14 residues. Germline V CDR1 and CDR2: SGHNT, YYREEE (reference sequence). The CDR3 DNA is TGTGCCAGCAGCCCCTTTTGGGGGTCCTACGAGCAGTACTTC. Its translation is CASSPFWGSYEQYF.